This T cell receptor (beta chain) was captured by sequencing in a study of shared clonotypes between healthy human individuals. The germline CDR1 and CDR2 sequences are SGHDN and FVKESK. V lost 3 bases to trimming and J lost 3 bases; unmatched junction nucleotides: 5. The CDR3 runs 15 residues. TCRdb's copy holds only in-frame clones and misses some; the assay was immunoSEQ multiplex PCR. The profile covers some 2.4 million clones, with 93% appearing a single time and 0.35% to 0.45% taken by the ten largest. The J gene is TRBJ2-5, the V gene TRBV14, with 9 bases aligning to TRBD1. The material sequenced was naive CD4+ T cells from PBMCs. Subset in this sample: CD45RA+ positively selected. The sequence came from a man between 18 and 29 years old in good health. Some clones in this sample may be carry-over from other donors' samples. The CDR3 nucleotides are TGTGCCAGCAGCCACCCCGGGACAGGGAAAGAGACCCAGTACTTC. Translation gives CASSHPGTGKETQYF.